The next 25 T cell receptor beta chains were all read from a single sample in a study of blood T cell repertoires in COVID-19. The table came from immunoSEQ multiplex PCR; TCRdb's copy has only in-frame clones and leaves some out. The table includes some 180,000 clones, 76% detected once. Sequenced sample: peripheral blood. These receptors all stem from a woman in her fifties or sixties with active or convalescent COVID-19.

The chain couples TRBV4-2 to TRBJ2-1, with D tentatively TRBD2 (6 bases). This CDR3 contains 16 residues. Per germline, CDR1 LGHNA and CDR2 YNFKEQ. The V gene lost 3 bases and the J gene lost 5 bases, with 17 bases spanning the gap. The CDR3 loop is CASSQRGGGTDNEQFF. CDR3 nucleotide sequence: TGTGCCAGCAGCCAGAGGGGCGGCGGGACCGACAATGAGCAGTTCTTC.

The chain joins TRBV27 to TRBJ1-2; 9 bases align to TRBD1. CDR1 and CDR2 (germline): MNHEY, SMNVEV (reference sequence). The CDR3 length is 14 residues. J was trimmed by 6 bases and V by 7 bases; bases with no gene match: 9. CDR3 loop: CASTQNRGLNGYTF. The CDR3, as DNA: TGTGCCAGCACCCAAAACAGGGGGCTGAATGGCTACACCTTC.

The gene calls are TRBV4-3 and TRBJ1-2; 9 bases are shared with TRBD1. J was trimmed by 8 bases and V by 1 base; bases with no gene match: 8. The CDR3 has 15 residues. Germline V gene data show CDR1 as LGHNA and CDR2 as YSLEER. The CDR3 bases are TGCGCCAGCAGCCAAGGGGGGACAGGGTCGGACGGCTACACCTTC. It is translated as CASSQGGTGSDGYTF.

The genes are TRBV5-1 and TRBJ2-3; TRBD2 is a possible D gene (6 bases). Germline V gene data show CDR1 as SGHRS and CDR2 as YFSETQ. Between the trimmed V and J ends, which lost 5 bases and 4 bases, there was a span of 14 bases. The CDR3 length is 14 residues. The CDR3 bases are TGCGCCAGCAGGTATGGGGGGATGGCAGATACGCAGTATTTT. Translating gives CASRYGGMADTQYF.

This chain links TRBV7-3 with TRBJ2-4, with TRBD2 matching over 9 bases. The CDR3 totals 17 residues. V was pared by 5 bases and J by 8 bases, with 16 bases of the junction left unmatched. Per germline, CDR1 SGHTA and CDR2 FQGTGA. The CDR3 spells CASSPRGSGGYHDIQYF. CDR3 nucleotides: TGTGCCAGCAGCCCACGGGGTAGCGGGGGTTATCACGACATTCAGTACTTC.

The chain recombines TRBV29-1 with TRBJ1-5, with 8 nucleotides matching TRBD1. Looked up from germline, CDR1 is SQVTM and CDR2 is ANQGSEA. Unmatched junction bases numbered 2, after V lost 4 bases and J lost 0 bases. There are 14 residues in the CDR3. Here the CDR3 reads CSVGTGNSNQPQHF. The CDR3 region has the DNA TGCAGCGTTGGGACAGGGAATAGCAATCAGCCCCAGCATTTT.

This chain uses TRBV5-1 with TRBJ1-6; TRBD1 might be the D (5 bases). Germline CDR1 and CDR2: SGHRS and YFSETQ. V lost 0 bases and J lost 8, with 15 bases in between. The length of the CDR3 is 16 residues. CDR3 protein: CASSLGARTSYSPLHF. CDR3 bases: TGCGCCAGCAGCTTGGGGGCAAGGACATCCTATTCACCCCTCCACTTT. Supplemented by reference TRBV5-1 and TRBJ1-6, the full variable domain reads KAGVTQTPRYLIKTRGQQVTLSCSPISGHRSVSWYQQTPGQGLQFLFEYFSETQRNKGNFPGRFSGRQFSNSRSEMNVSTLELGDSALYLCASSLGARTSYSPLHFGNGTRLTVT.

The V gene is TRBV19, the J gene TRBJ1-2; D uncertain. The germline CDR1 and CDR2 sequences are LNHDA and SQIVND (reference sequence). Trimming removed 2 bases from V and 2 bases from J, with 12 bases in between. The CDR3 covers 15 residues. CDR3 protein: CASSIRKGANYGYTF. As DNA, the CDR3 is TGTGCCAGTAGTATAAGGAAGGGAGCCAACTATGGCTACACCTTC. Looking up the rest from reference TRBV19 and TRBJ1-2 gives the full variable domain: DGGITQSPKYLFRKEGQNVTLSCEQNLNHDAMYWYRQDPGQGLRLIYYSQIVNDFQKGDIAEGYSVSREKKESFPLTVTSAQKNPTAFYLCASSIRKGANYGYTFGSGTRLTVV.

The chain recombines TRBV18 with TRBJ2-1, with D tentatively TRBD1 (6 bases). Germline CDR1 is KGHSH and CDR2 is LQKENI. This CDR3 comprises 11 residues. The ends were cut back, 4 bases at V and 13 bases at J, with 11 bases in the middle. The CDR3: CASSQDRGQFF. For the CDR3, the DNA is TGTGCCAGCTCACAGGACAGAGGACAGTTCTTC.

The J gene is TRBJ1-4, the V gene TRBV19; D might be TRBD1 (5 bases). The CDR3 is 13 amino acids. Germline V CDR1 and CDR2: LNHDA, SQIVND (reference sequence). V gave up 6 bases and J gave up 5 bases, with 10 bases separating them. The CDR3 reads CASRVRGNEKLFF. The CDR3, as DNA: TGTGCCAGTAGGGTAAGGGGCAATGAAAAACTGTTTTTT.

The chain uses TRBV29-1 and TRBJ2-6, with a weak D call TRBD2 (5 bases). The CDR3 covers 16 residues. Trimming took off 0 bases at V and 5 bases at J, with 14 bases between the two ends. CDR1 SQVTM and CDR2 ANQGSEA come from the germline V gene. Here the CDR3 reads CSVEDPSRPRANVLTF. The CDR3 coding sequence is TGCAGCGTTGAAGATCCTAGCCGTCCGAGGGCCAACGTCCTGACTTTC.

For the CDR3, the DNA is TGTGCCAGTAGTATTTTCCCCGGGGAGACCCAGTACTTC. This codes for CASSIFPGETQYF. This sequence joins TRBV19 and TRBJ2-5; D remains unclear. CDR1 is LNHDA and CDR2 is SQIVND in the germline V gene (reference sequence). V was clipped by 3 bases and J by 5 bases, with 10 bases between them. This CDR3 has 13 amino acids.

The V call is TRBV4-1, the J call TRBJ2-3, with D possibly TRBD1 on 5 matching bases. CDR3 length equals 14 residues. Germline V CDR1 and CDR2: MGHRA, YSYEKL. The V end was cut by 3 bases, the J end by 5 bases, with 12 bases between. This CDR3 reads CASSQQGNQDTQYF. As DNA, the CDR3 is TGCGCCAGCAGCCAGCAGGGTAATCAAGATACGCAGTATTTT.

The rearrangement joins TRBV7-9 to TRBJ2-1; D gene uncertain. The CDR3 contains 14 residues. Germline CDR1 reads SEHNR; CDR2 reads FQNEAQ (reference sequence). Trimming left V 5 bases short and J 4 bases short, with 12 bases between. The CDR3 region is CASSQDLIYNEQFF. CDR3 DNA: TGTGCCAGCAGCCAGGATCTTATTTACAATGAGCAGTTCTTC.

V usage is TRBV3-1 (or the pseudogene TRBV3-2) and J usage is TRBJ1-1; 8 nucleotides line up with TRBD1. V gave up 4 bases and J gave up 1 base; unmatched junction bases: 5. CDR1 and CDR2 from the germline V gene are LGHDT and YNNKEL (reference sequence). This CDR3 has 15 residues. In nucleotides, the CDR3 is TGTGCCAGCAGCCTTGGACAGGGCGGGAACACTGAAGCTTTCTTT. This translates into CASSLGQGGNTEAFF.

The rearrangement links TRBV4-3 to TRBJ1-4, with a possible D match to TRBD1 (6 bases). The CDR3 loop spans 15 amino acids. Trimming stripped 3 bases from V and 0 bases from J, with 8 bases between. Germline assignment: CDR1 LGHNA and CDR2 YSLEER. The CDR3 protein is CASSQTGATNEKLFF. CDR3 DNA sequence: TGCGCCAGCAGCCAGACAGGAGCAACTAATGAAAAACTGTTTTTT.

This clone was seen more than once but under ten times. This chain joins TRBV28 and TRBJ2-6, with D possibly being TRBD2 (6 bases). The CDR3 has 14 residues. CDR1 MDHEN and CDR2 SYDVKM come from the germline V gene. V was clipped by 3 bases and J by 4 bases, with 7 bases between them. Here the CDR3 reads CASSLGGGANVLTF. CDR3 DNA sequence: TGTGCCAGCAGTTTGGGGGGAGGGGCCAACGTCCTGACTTTC.

The chain links TRBV9 to TRBJ1-6, with a possible D match to TRBD1 (5 bases). CDR1 and CDR2 (germline): SGDLS, YYNGEE. Trimming shortened V by 6 bases and J by 8 bases, and 12 bases separated the two germline ends. CDR3 length: 13 amino acids. CDR3 coding DNA: TGTGCCAGCACCCGGGGGGGGGATTCACCCCTCCACTTT. Residues: CASTRGGDSPLHF.

The chain has TRBV28 and TRBJ1-2, with D unclear. Germline V CDR1 and CDR2: MDHEN, SYDVKM. The V gene lost 8 bases and the J gene lost 0 bases, with 19 bases spanning the gap. The CDR3 extends over 16 amino acids. CDR3: CASLLNPSGANYGYTF. The CDR3 DNA follows: TGTGCCAGCCTTCTCAACCCCAGTGGAGCTAACTATGGCTACACCTTC.

The gene calls are TRBV5-1 and TRBJ2-7, with 9 bases aligning to TRBD2. Per the germline V gene, CDR1 is SGHRS and CDR2 is YFSETQ. V trimming: 0 bases; J trimming: 2 bases; junction bases outside the gene matches: 3. The length of the CDR3 is 15 residues. The CDR3 spells CASSLETSGTYEQYF. In DNA form, the CDR3 reads TGCGCCAGCAGCTTGGAGACTAGCGGCACCTACGAGCAGTACTTC.

V gene TRBV28 combines with J gene TRBJ2-2; TRBD2 aligns across 8 bases. The CDR3 runs to 13 residues. CDR1 MDHEN and CDR2 SYDVKM come from the germline V gene. J gave up 9 bases and V 7 bases, and 7 bases lay outside the gene matches. The CDR3 DNA sequence: TGTGCCAGCATTAGTAGCGGGGTCAGGGAGCTGTTTTTT. This sequence encodes CASISSGVRELFF.

A note on this clone: The identical CDR3 is also encoded by other nucleotide sequences in the sample. The genes are TRBV2 and TRBJ2-7; TRBD2 agrees at 14 bases. Germline-derived CDR1 and CDR2 are SNHLY and FYNNEI. V gave up 6 bases and J gave up 2 bases; unmatched junction bases: 3. The CDR3 consists of 15 residues. The CDR3 region has the DNA TGTGCCAGCAGGGGGACTAGCGGGAGAACCTACGAGCAGTACTTC. Its translation is CASRGTSGRTYEQYF.

The chain carries TRBV7-9 and TRBJ2-7, with 7 bases identical to TRBD1. The V and J ends lost 0 bases and 3 bases, in that order; junction bases with no gene match: 5. Germline V gene lookup returns CDR1 SEHNR and CDR2 FQNEAQ (reference sequence). The CDR3 totals 15 residues. The CDR3 region is CASSLAGGQLYEQYF. The DNA for the CDR3 is TGTGCCAGCAGCTTAGCTGGGGGACAGCTCTACGAGCAGTACTTC.

This clone has a handful of counts. The V call is TRBV24-1, the J call TRBJ2-1; 10 bases agree with TRBD2. The germline gives CDR1 KGHDR, CDR2 SFDVKD. This CDR3 spans 17 amino acids. The V and J ends lost 3 bases and 11 bases, in that order; junction bases with no gene match: 15. The CDR3 loop is CATSDPRLPSGSGKQFF. For the CDR3, the DNA is TGTGCCACCAGTGATCCCCGACTTCCTAGCGGGAGTGGTAAGCAGTTCTTC.

The gene calls are TRBV5-4 and TRBJ2-5, with TRBD2 matching over 8 bases. Germline assignment: CDR1 SGHNT and CDR2 YYREEE (reference sequence). The CDR3 spans 16 residues. V was clipped by 1 base and J by 0 bases; unmatched bases: 5. CDR3 sequence reads: CASSLRGGFNQETQYF. The CDR3 region has the DNA TGTGCCAGCAGCTTGCGGGGGGGGTTCAACCAAGAGACCCAGTACTTC.